A selection of T cell receptor beta chains follows, all from one sample in a study of technical replicates of blood from several donors. Only in-frame clones appear in the TCRdb table, and some are missing; sequencing was by immunoSEQ multiplex PCR. The repertoire consists of about 75,000 clones, with 91% occurring once and the leading ten covering approximately 0.34%. Sequenced sample: T cells isolated from PBMCs. Receptors were obtained from a human donor in good health. Some clones in this sample may be carry-over from other donors' samples. Both conserved end residues are part of each CDR3. Each record gives: clone size, V gene, D gene, J gene, CDR3 DNA, CDR3 protein. A D gene is named only where the DNA matches it firmly. Clone size, where shown, is once, few, many, or a class for clones that have expanded.

-	TRBV7-9	-	TRBJ2-2	TGTGCCAGCAGGGGTGGGGGCTCAAGCTCCGGGGAGCTGTTTTTT	CASRGGGSSSGELFF
-	TRBV15	-	TRBJ1-2	TGTGCCACCAGCACAGAAGACAGGAGATACTATGGCTACACCTTC	CATSTEDRRYYGYTF
-	TRBV4-2	TRBD1	TRBJ2-7	TGTGCCAGCAGCCAAGAAGGACAGGGGAGGCGCGAGCAGTACTTC	CASSQEGQGRREQYF
once	TRBV6-5	-	TRBJ1-1	TGTGCCAGCTTCCTTACTCCCGGTTCCACTGAAGCTTTCTTT	CASFLTPGSTEAFF
-	TRBV29-1	TRBD1	TRBJ1-1	TGCAGCGTTGGGACGCAGGGGGCCAGGTACACTGAAGCTTTCTTT	CSVGTQGARYTEAFF
few	TRBV27	-	TRBJ1-4	TGTGCCAGCAGTTTATATGGCCCACCGAATGAAAAACTGTTTTTT	CASSLYGPPNEKLFF
-	TRBV6-1	TRBD1	TRBJ2-7	TGTGCCAGCAGTACGACAGGGGGTTGGAACGAGCAGTACTTC	CASSTTGGWNEQYF
-	TRBV6-5	-	TRBJ2-7	TGTGCCAGCATAGGCCAGGGCCACGAGCAGTACTTC	CASIGQGHEQYF
-	TRBV27	TRBD1	TRBJ2-2	TGTGCCAGCAGTGGAGGCAGGGGGCAGAACACCGGGGAGCTGTTTTTT	CASSGGRGQNTGELFF
-	TRBV6-1	-	TRBJ1-1	TGTGCCAGTGTACAGGGCAACACTGAAGCTTTCTTT	CASVQGNTEAFF
-	TRBV7-9	-	TRBJ2-6	TGTGCCAGCAGCGCCTTACCGAGCTCTGGGGCCAACGTCCTGACTTTC	CASSALPSSGANVLTF
-	TRBV7-6	-	TRBJ2-7	TGTGCCAGCAGCCCAGGCCCCTCCTACGAGCAGTACTTC	CASSPGPSYEQYF
-	TRBV5-1	-	TRBJ2-7	TGCGCCAGCAGCTCGGACACGCAGTACGAGCAGTACTTC	CASSSDTQYEQYF
-	TRBV13	-	TRBJ1-1	TGTGCCAGCAGCCCTCAGGAGAACACTGAAGCTTTCTTT	CASSPQENTEAFF
once	TRBV5-1	TRBD2	TRBJ2-7	TGCGCCAGCACGTGGAGCGGGAGGAACTACGAGCAGTACTTC	CASTWSGRNYEQYF
-	TRBV27	TRBD1	TRBJ1-6	TGTGCCAGCAAAAGGGACAGGGGTTCCTATAATTCACCCCTCCACTTT	CASKRDRGSYNSPLHF
-	TRBV27	-	TRBJ2-7	TGTGCCAGCAGTTTAGGGAGGTCAGGTTACGAGCAGTACTTC	CASSLGRSGYEQYF
-	TRBV2	-	TRBJ2-5	TGTGCCAGCGCCCCAGTCTTCGGTCCCTTGAGCGCCCAGTACTTC	CASAPVFGPLSAQYF
-	TRBV25-1	-	TRBJ2-3	TGTGCCAGCAGTGAACTTCCGCCCAGGGGAGGGTCAGATACGCAGTATTTT	CASSELPPRGGSDTQYF
-	TRBV27	TRBD2	TRBJ2-7	TGTGCCAGCAGTTTAGAGGCTAGCGGGTTTACCTACGAGCAGTACTTC	CASSLEASGFTYEQYF
-	TRBV11-2	-	TRBJ1-3	TGTGCCAGCACCACAATCACCAAGGGGGAGAGGGGAAACACCATATATTTT	CASTTITKGERGNTIYF
-	TRBV29-1	TRBD2	TRBJ2-3	TGCAGCGTTAGGACTAGCGGGAGACGTACAGATACGCAGTATTTT	CSVRTSGRRTDTQYF
-	TRBV6-1	-	TRBJ2-7	TGTGCCAGCAGTGAGAGGGCGGGGACGGTGGGGTGGGAGCAGTACTTC	CASSERAGTVGWEQYF
-	TRBV14	TRBD2	TRBJ2-5	TGTGCCAGCAGCCTCCAAGGGAAGGGACTAGCCCTACAAGAGACCCAGTACTTC	CASSLQGKGLALQETQYF
-	TRBV7-9	-	TRBJ1-6	TGTGCCAGCAGCGAGGACCTGGGAGCTTCACCCCTCCACTTT	CASSEDLGASPLHF
-	TRBV5-1	TRBD2	TRBJ2-7	TGCGCCAGCAGCCTAGCGGGGGGTCCGACCTACGAGCAGTACTTC	CASSLAGGPTYEQYF
-	TRBV4-1	TRBD1	TRBJ1-2	TGCGCCAGCAGCCCTTCGGGACAGGGAAGTTATGGCTACACCTTC	CASSPSGQGSYGYTF
-	TRBV5-6	-	TRBJ1-2	TGTGCCAGCAGCTTGATCTTCCCGGGGGGCTATGGCTACACCTTC	CASSLIFPGGYGYTF
-	TRBV12-5	-	TRBJ1-4	TGTGCTAGTGGTTTGGATGGGTGGACAGTTAATGAAAAACTGTTTTTT	CASGLDGWTVNEKLFF